This T cell receptor beta chain was sequenced for a study of patients and donors after allogeneic stem cell transplantation. This clonotype was seen a few times. One entry per CDR3 protein results from TCRdb running MiXCR on the RT-PCR reads. The sample carries 800,000 to 1,000,000 distinct CDR3 sequences, about 20% recorded once. This CDR3 contains 16 residues. Germline CDR1 and CDR2: MNHEY and SMNVEV (reference sequence). J lost 4 bases, V lost 6 bases, and 13 bases had no gene match. J is TRBJ2-7 and V is TRBV27; 9 bases fit TRBD1. Sequences were obtained from blood, either unsorted or a sorted T cell fraction (not recorded which). This TCR came from a human donor who was either an allogeneic HSCT recipient or a stem cell or donor lymphocyte infusion donor (not recorded which). It is not recorded whose cells these are; they may come from a transplant donor. The CDR3 sequence: CASRPRQGEVRYEQYF. The CDR3 coding sequence is TGTGCCAGCAGGCCGCGACAGGGGGAAGTAAGATACGAGCAGTACTTC.